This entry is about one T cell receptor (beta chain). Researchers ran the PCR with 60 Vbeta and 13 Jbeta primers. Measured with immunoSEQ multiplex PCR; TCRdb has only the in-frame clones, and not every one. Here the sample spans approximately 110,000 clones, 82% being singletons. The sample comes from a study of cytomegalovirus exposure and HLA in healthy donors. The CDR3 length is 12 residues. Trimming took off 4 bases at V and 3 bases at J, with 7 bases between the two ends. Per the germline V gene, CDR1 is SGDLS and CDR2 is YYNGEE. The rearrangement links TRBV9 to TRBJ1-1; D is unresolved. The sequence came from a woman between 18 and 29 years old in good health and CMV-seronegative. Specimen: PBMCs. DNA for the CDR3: TGTGCCAGCAGCTGGGGAGACACTGAAGCTTTCTTT. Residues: CASSWGDTEAFF.